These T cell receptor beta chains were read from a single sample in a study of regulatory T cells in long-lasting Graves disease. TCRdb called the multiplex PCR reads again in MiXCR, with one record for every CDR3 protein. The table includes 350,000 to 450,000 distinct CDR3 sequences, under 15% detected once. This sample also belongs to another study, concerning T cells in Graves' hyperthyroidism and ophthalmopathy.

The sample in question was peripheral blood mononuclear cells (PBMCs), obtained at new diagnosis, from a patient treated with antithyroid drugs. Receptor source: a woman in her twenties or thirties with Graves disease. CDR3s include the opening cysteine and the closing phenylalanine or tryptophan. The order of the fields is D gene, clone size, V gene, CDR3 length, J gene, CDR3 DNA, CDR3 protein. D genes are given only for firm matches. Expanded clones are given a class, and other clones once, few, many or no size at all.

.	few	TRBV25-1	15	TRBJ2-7	TGTGCCAGCAACTCTGGCAGGGCGTCCCCCTACGAGCAGTACTTC	CASNSGRASPYEQYF
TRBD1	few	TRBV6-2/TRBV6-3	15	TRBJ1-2	TGTGCCAGCAGTTACTCATCGCGGGACAGCGGAGGCTACACCTTC	CASSYSSRDSGGYTF
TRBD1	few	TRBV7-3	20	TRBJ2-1	TGTGCCAGCAGCTTACGTGGGACAGGGGGTAGCGGAGGACTCTACAATGAGCAGTTCTTC	CASSLRGTGGSGGLYNEQFF
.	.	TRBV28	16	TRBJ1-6	TGTGCCAGCAGTTCGACAGGACCCAGGAGGAATTCACCCCTCCACTTT	CASSSTGPRRNSPLHF
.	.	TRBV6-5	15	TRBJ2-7	TGTGCCAGCAGTTACGGCGCGGGTCATTTATACGAGCAGTACTTC	CASSYGAGHLYEQYF
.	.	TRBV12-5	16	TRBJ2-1	TGTGCTAGTGGTTTTACGACAGGAGTAGACTACAATGAGCAGTTCTTC	CASGFTTGVDYNEQFF
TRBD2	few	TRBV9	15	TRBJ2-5	TGTGCCAGCAGCGTGACTAGCGGGAGTCGAGAGACCCGGTACTTC	CASSVTSGSRETRYF
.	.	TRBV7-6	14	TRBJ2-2	TGTGCCAGCAGCTTAGGGTCTAGCACCGGGGAGCTGTTTTTT	CASSLGSSTGELFF
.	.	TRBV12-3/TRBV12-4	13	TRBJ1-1	TGTGCCAGCAGTTTACGGGAGTTCACTGAAGCTTTCTTT	CASSLREFTEAFF
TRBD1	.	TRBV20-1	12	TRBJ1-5	TGCAGTGCGCCGGGACAGGGGGTGTCCCAGCATTTT	CSAPGQGVSQHF
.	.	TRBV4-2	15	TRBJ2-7	TGTGCCAGCAGCCAAGTAGGGGACCCTACCTACGAGCAGTACTTC	CASSQVGDPTYEQYF
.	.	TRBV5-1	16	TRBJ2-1	TGCGCCAGCAGCTCCACCGGGACACCGAATCAGGATGAGCAGTTCTTC	CASSSTGTPNQDEQFF
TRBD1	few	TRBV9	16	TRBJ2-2	TGTGCCAGCAGCCCTCCGGGACAGGGTGCGTCCGGGGAGCTGTTTTTT	CASSPPGQGASGELFF
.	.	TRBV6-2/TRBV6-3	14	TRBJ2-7	TGTGCCAGCAGTGTCGGGACACCATTCTACGAGCAGTACTTC	CASSVGTPFYEQYF
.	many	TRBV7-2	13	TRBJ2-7	TGTGCCAGCAGCTTAGAGGCGGGGTACGAGCAGTACTTC	CASSLEAGYEQYF
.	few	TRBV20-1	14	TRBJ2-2	TGCAGTGCCTTCGGGGCAGCCAGAACCGGGGAGCTGTTTTTT	CSAFGAARTGELFF
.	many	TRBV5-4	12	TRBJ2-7	TGTGCCAGCAGCTTGGAACGATTCGAGCAGTACTTC	CASSLERFEQYF
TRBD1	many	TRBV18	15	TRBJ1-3	TGTGCCAGCTCACGACCGACAGGGTCTGGAAACACCATATATTTT	CASSRPTGSGNTIYF
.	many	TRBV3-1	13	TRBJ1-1	TGTGCCAGCAGCCAAGATTTCAACACTGAAGCTTTCTTT	CASSQDFNTEAFF
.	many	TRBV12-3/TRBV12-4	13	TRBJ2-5	TGTGCCAGCAGCAGACTAGTCCAAGAGACCCAGTACTTC	CASSRLVQETQYF
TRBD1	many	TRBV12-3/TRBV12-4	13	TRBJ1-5	TGTGCCAGCATTGACAGGGAAGGTCAGCCCCAGCATTTT	CASIDREGQPQHF
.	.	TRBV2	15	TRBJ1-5	TGTGCCAGCAGTGAAATTTTGGGGGGGGAGCAGCCCCAGCATTTT	CASSEILGGEQPQHF
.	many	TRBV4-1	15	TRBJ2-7	TGCGCCAGCAGCCAAGAGGGACTGGCCGCAAACGAGCAGTACTTC	CASSQEGLAANEQYF
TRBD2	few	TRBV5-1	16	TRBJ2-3	TGCGCCAGCAGCTTGGTGGGAGGGGATAGCACAGATACGCAGTATTTT	CASSLVGGDSTDTQYF
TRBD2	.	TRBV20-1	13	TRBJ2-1	TGCAGTGCTTATAGCGGGGGTTACAATGAGCAGTTCTTC	CSAYSGGYNEQFF
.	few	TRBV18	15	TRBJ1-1	TGTGCCAGCTCACCAGGGGGGTCAAGGAGAACTGAAGCTTTCTTT	CASSPGGSRRTEAFF
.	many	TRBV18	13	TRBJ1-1	TGTGCCAGCTCAAACCAGGAGAACACTGAAGCTTTCTTT	CASSNQENTEAFF
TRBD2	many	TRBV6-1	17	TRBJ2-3	TGTGCCAGCAGTGAAGCGCTAGCGGAGTCAATCACAGATACGCAGTATTTT	CASSEALAESITDTQYF
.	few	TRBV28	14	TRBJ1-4	TGTGCCAGCAGGGATGGGGGTTCTAATGAAAAACTGTTTTTT	CASRDGGSNEKLFF
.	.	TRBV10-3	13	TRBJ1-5	TGTGCCATCAGTGAGGATATGGGGCAGCCCCAGCATTTT	CAISEDMGQPQHF
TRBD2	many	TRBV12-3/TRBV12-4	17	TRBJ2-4	TGTGCCAGCAGTTTATCAGCTAGCGGGCTAGCCAAAAACATTCAGTACTTC	CASSLSASGLAKNIQYF
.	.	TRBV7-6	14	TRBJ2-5	TGTGCCAGCAGCCTACGACAGTTCGAAGAGACCCAGTACTTC	CASSLRQFEETQYF
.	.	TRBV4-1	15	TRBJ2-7	TGCGCCAGCAGCCCCCAGGGCAGGAGCTCCTACGAGCAGTACTTC	CASSPQGRSSYEQYF
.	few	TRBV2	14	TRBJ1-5	TGTGCCAGCTCCCTGAGGGCCGAGTCCCAGCCCCAGCATTTT	CASSLRAESQPQHF
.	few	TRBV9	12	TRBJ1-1	TGTGCCAGCAGCGAAGGGCACACTGAAGCTTTCTTT	CASSEGHTEAFF
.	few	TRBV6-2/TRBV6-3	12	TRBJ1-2	TGTGCCACCGATGGAGGTTCATATGGCTACACCTTC	CATDGGSYGYTF
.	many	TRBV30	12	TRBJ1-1	TGTGCCTGGCAAACAGGATCCACTGAAGCTTTCTTT	CAWQTGSTEAFF
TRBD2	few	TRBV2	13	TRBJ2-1	TGTGCCAGCGCGGGAGATCCGACCAATGAGCAGTTCTTC	CASAGDPTNEQFF
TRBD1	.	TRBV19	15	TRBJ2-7	TGTGCCAGTAGCACCCCGGGACAGGGGTCCTACGAGCAGTACTTC	CASSTPGQGSYEQYF
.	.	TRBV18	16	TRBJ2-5	TGTGCCAGCTCACCCCCTTCGGGACAAGTCCAAGAGACCCAGTACTTC	CASSPPSGQVQETQYF
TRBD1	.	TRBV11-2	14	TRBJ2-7	TGTGCCAGCAGCTTAGAGACAGGGACGGGCGAGCAGTACTTC	CASSLETGTGEQYF
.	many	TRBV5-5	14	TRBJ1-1	TGTGCCAGCAGGCCTAACGTGTATGGGACTGAAGCTTTCTTT	CASRPNVYGTEAFF